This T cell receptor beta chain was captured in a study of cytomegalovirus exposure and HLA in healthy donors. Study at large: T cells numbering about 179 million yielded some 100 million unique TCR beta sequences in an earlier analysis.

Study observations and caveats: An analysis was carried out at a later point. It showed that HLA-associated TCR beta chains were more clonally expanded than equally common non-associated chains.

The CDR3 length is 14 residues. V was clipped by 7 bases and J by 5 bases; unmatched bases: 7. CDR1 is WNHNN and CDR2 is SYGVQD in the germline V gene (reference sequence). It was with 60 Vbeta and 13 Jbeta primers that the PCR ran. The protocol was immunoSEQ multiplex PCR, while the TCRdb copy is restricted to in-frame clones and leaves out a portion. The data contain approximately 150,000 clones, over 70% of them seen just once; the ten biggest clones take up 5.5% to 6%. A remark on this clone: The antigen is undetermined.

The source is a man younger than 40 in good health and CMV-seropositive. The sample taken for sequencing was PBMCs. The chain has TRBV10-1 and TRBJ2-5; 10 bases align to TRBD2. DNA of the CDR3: TGCGCCAGCATTTCTAGCGGGAGAGGGGAGACCCAGTACTTC. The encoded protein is CASISSGRGETQYF.